One sample yielded the 25 T cell receptor beta chains listed below, sequenced in a study of CD8 T cells in ankylosing spondylitis. The study's findings and limits: A motif of fewer than ten highly homologous TCR beta variants was seen as apparently characteristic of ankylosing spondylitis blood.

In TCRdb, the 5' RACE reads were re-called with MiXCR into one record per CDR3 protein. The sample has fewer than 550,000 distinct CDR3 sequences; about 5.4% are singletons. Their antigen targets remain unknown. Sample: blood, either unsorted or a sorted T cell fraction (not recorded which). The receptors originated from a male donor with ankylosing spondylitis.

In its sample, this clonotype was seen many times. The V call is TRBV3-1, the J call TRBJ2-7, with D possibly TRBD2 on 6 matching bases. V was cut by 1 base and J by 1 base, with 11 bases left in between. The CDR3 runs 15 residues. CDR1 is LGHDT, CDR2 YNNKEL, per germline (reference sequence). The CDR3 sequence is CASSQAAGRSYEQYF. The CDR3 bases are TGTGCCAGCAGCCAAGCGGCAGGGAGGTCCTACGAGCAGTACTTC.

This clonotype was detected ten times or more. The chain carries TRBV5-8 and TRBJ1-4; D is undetermined. This CDR3 has 16 amino acids. The germline V gene encodes CDR1 SGHTS and CDR2 YDEGEE. V was shortened by 0 bases and J by 0 bases, with 9 bases between the two germline ends. The CDR3 DNA sequence: TGTGCCAGCAGCTTGGCGGGGTGGTCAACTAATGAAAAACTGTTTTTT. Translating it yields CASSLAGWSTNEKLFF.

This clonotype occurred many times. The rearrangement uses TRBV28 and TRBJ1-6; no clear D gene. Looked up from germline, CDR1 is MDHEN and CDR2 is SYDVKM. This CDR3 is 14 amino acids long. Trimming left V 0 bases short and J 9 bases short, with 9 bases between. The CDR3 loop reads CASSLWAGGSPLHF. The CDR3 DNA reads TGTGCCAGCAGTTTATGGGCCGGCGGTTCACCCCTCCACTTT.

At least ten counts were recorded for this clonotype. J is TRBJ2-7 and V is TRBV21-1; TRBD1, the table's D call, lacks a check against the DNA. TRBV21-1 is given as a pseudogene. The CDR3 is 19 amino acids. The CDR3 DNA reads as TGTGCCAGCAGCAAAAGTCTCCCCTTAACAGGGGAGGGCTCCTACGAGCAGTACTTC. It codes for CASSKSLPLTGEGSYEQYF.

This clonotype was detected many times. The J gene is TRBJ1-1, the V gene TRBV28; no definite D call. Germline V gene sequence: CDR1 MDHEN, CDR2 SYDVKM. The V and J ends lost 5 bases and 11 bases respectively, with 18 bases between them. This CDR3 spans 13 amino acids. Written as DNA, the CDR3 is TGTGCCAGCAGTGTACCCTCTTGGGTAGAGGCTTTCTTT. Its translation is CASSVPSWVEAFF.

The chain joins TRBV3-1 to TRBJ2-7; 9 nucleotides align to TRBD2. The junction had 7 bases not matched to a gene; V was cut back by 2 bases and J by 5 bases. The CDR3 is 15 residues long. CDR1 and CDR2 (germline): LGHDT, YNNKEL (reference sequence). The CDR3 region is CASSQPGTSPHEQYF. The CDR3 bases are TGTGCCAGCAGCCAACCCGGGACTAGCCCACACGAGCAGTACTTC.

The gene calls are TRBV6-4 and TRBJ2-1; 9 positions agree with TRBD2. Looked up from germline, CDR1 is MRHNA and CDR2 is SNTAGT. V trimming: 5 bases; J trimming: 4 bases; junction bases outside the gene matches: 15. This CDR3 spans 18 amino acids. The CDR3: CASSPTISGGRGYNEQFF. Written as DNA, the CDR3 is TGTGCCAGCAGTCCCACGATTTCGGGCGGGAGGGGGTACAATGAGCAGTTCTTC.

The sample holds a few counts of this clonotype. The rearrangement uses TRBV5-6 and TRBJ2-2, with D unclear. The CDR3 runs to 14 residues. Germline CDR1 is SGHDT and CDR2 is YYEEEE. V dropped 4 bases and J dropped 7 bases, with 14 bases sitting between them. CDR3 coding DNA: TGTGCCAGCAGCCCGGGTCTGCCGTACGGGGAGCTGTTTTTT. Amino acids: CASSPGLPYGELFF.

The sample holds many counts of this clonotype. The chain is built from TRBV4-3 and TRBJ2-1; D is undetermined. This CDR3 has 16 amino acids. V gave up 2 bases and J gave up 0 bases, with 11 bases separating them. The V gene's germline CDR1 is LGHNA and CDR2 YSLEER. CDR3 sequence (DNA): TGCGCCAGCAGCCAAAATCCTGAGAGCTCCTACAATGAGCAGTTCTTC. It encodes CASSQNPESSYNEQFF.

The table lists this clonotype with many counts. The rearrangement links TRBV18 to TRBJ2-3; no clear D. The germline CDR1 and CDR2 sequences are KGHSH and LQKENI. The CDR3 loop spans 13 amino acids. The V end was cut by 4 bases, the J end by 1 base, with 6 bases between. This CDR3 is CASSQIGTDTQYF. CDR3 nucleotide sequence: TGTGCCAGCTCACAGATCGGCACAGATACGCAGTATTTT. Variable domain in full (rest from reference TRBV18 and TRBJ2-3): NAGVMQNPRHLVRRRGQEARLRCSPMKGHSHVYWYRQLPEEGLKFMVYLQKENIIDESGMPKERFSAEFPKEGPSILRIQQVVRGDSAAYFCASSQIGTDTQYFGPGTRLTVL.

At least ten counts were recorded for this clonotype. J is TRBJ1-5 and V is TRBV28; no definite D call. Looked up from germline, CDR1 is MDHEN and CDR2 is SYDVKM. Trimming removed 7 bases from V and 6 bases from J, with 10 bases in between. The CDR3 loop spans 12 amino acids. CDR3 residues: CASTDAGQPQHF. CDR3 sequence (DNA): TGTGCCAGCACCGATGCGGGTCAGCCCCAGCATTTT.

In its sample, this clonotype was seen a few times. This chain connects TRBV6-1 to TRBJ2-7, with TRBD1 matching over 7 bases. The V segment lost 8 bases and the J segment 4 bases; nucleotides outside the gene matches: 11. The CDR3 is 14 amino acids. Germline CDR1 is MNHNS and CDR2 is SASEGT. The CDR3 DNA sequence: TGTGCCAGCTCTCGAGTCAGGGGGTCATACGAGCAGTACTTC. Translation: CASSRVRGSYEQYF.

The sample holds many counts of this clonotype. The rearrangement uses TRBV7-2 and TRBJ2-7; D is undetermined. CDR1 SGHTA and CDR2 FQGNSA come from the germline V gene. The V and J ends lost 5 bases and 6 bases respectively, with 11 bases between them. The length of the CDR3 is 12 residues. CDR3 protein: CASSTDRREQYF. Here the CDR3 DNA reads TGTGCCAGCAGCACGGACCGACGCGAGCAGTACTTC.

This clonotype has ten or more counts. The chain has TRBV4-2 and TRBJ2-7; maybe TRBD1 (8 bases). V lost 5 bases to trimming and J lost 6 bases, with 14 bases between them. This CDR3 comprises 13 residues. The germline V gene has CDR1 LGHNA and CDR2 YNFKEQ. For the CDR3, the DNA is TGTGCCAGCAGCAACAGGGGGGAGGGCGAGCAGTACTTC. Translated, it gives CASSNRGEGEQYF.

The table lists this clonotype with many counts. The rearrangement links TRBV4-1 to TRBJ2-4; D might be TRBD2 (5 bases). CDR1 is MGHRA, CDR2 YSYEKL, per germline. The CDR3 contains 16 residues. Trimming removed 1 base from V and 8 bases from J, with 18 bases in between. The CDR3 bases are TGCGCCAGCAGCCAAGGCGGGCGTGGGGATACAGACATTCAGTACTTC. It specifies CASSQGGRGDTDIQYF.

This clonotype was detected a few times. V is TRBV6-1 and J is TRBJ1-5; the match to TRBD1 covers 7 bases. With 10 bases clipped from V and 7 bases from J, the junction kept 10 bases outside the gene matches. Germline V gene data show CDR1 as MNHNS and CDR2 as SASEGT. This CDR3 region has 13 residues. The CDR3 DNA reads as TGTGCCATCCAGGAAGGGGGCGGGCAGCCCCAGCATTTT. Translating gives CAIQEGGGQPQHF.

V is TRBV7-9 and J is TRBJ2-3; 9 bases are a match to TRBD2. CDR1 is SEHNR, CDR2 FQNEAQ, per germline (reference sequence). Trimming cost V 5 bases and J 2 bases; bases outside gene matches: 8. This CDR3 region has 16 residues. CDR3 sequence (DNA): TGTGCCAGCAGCCCTCGTGCGGGAGGGGTCACAGATACGCAGTATTTT. Its protein is CASSPRAGGVTDTQYF. Drawing the rest from reference TRBV7-9 and TRBJ2-3, the complete variable domain is DTGVSQNPRHKITKRGQNVTFRCDPISEHNRLYWYRQTLGQGPEFLTYFQNEAQLEKSRLLSDRFSAERPKGSFSTLEIQRTEQGDSAMYLCASSPRAGGVTDTQYFGPGTRLTVL.

This clonotype was seen ten or more times. The V gene is TRBV4-3, the J gene TRBJ1-1, with 7 positions matching TRBD1. CDR1 is LGHNA and CDR2 is YSLEER in the germline V gene. The ends lost 1 base at V and 3 bases at J; junction bases unmatched: 8. The CDR3 covers 16 residues. The CDR3 DNA follows: TGCGCCAGCAGCCAAGGGGGCATAGACAGGGACACTGAAGCTTTCTTT. This translates into CASSQGGIDRDTEAFF.

Ten or more counts support this clonotype. The chain joins TRBV12-3 or TRBV12-4 to TRBJ2-2; 8 bases agree with TRBD1. Trimming removed 4 bases from V and 2 bases from J; junction bases left unmatched: 6. This CDR3 is 16 amino acids long. The CDR3 DNA reads as TGTGCCAGCAGTTCGGAGACAGGGGAAAACACCGGGGAGCTGTTTTTT. Encoded protein: CASSSETGENTGELFF.

This clonotype was seen many times. This chain uses TRBV28 with TRBJ1-5; D is ambiguous. The germline V gene has CDR1 MDHEN and CDR2 SYDVKM. Trimming removed 1 base from V and 3 bases from J, with 10 bases in between. The CDR3 has 15 amino acids. The DNA of the CDR3 is TGTGCCAGCAGTTTATTATCGGACTTCAATCAGCCCCAGCATTTT. Translating it yields CASSLLSDFNQPQHF.

The V call is TRBV11-2, the J call TRBJ2-3; D call uncertain. V was clipped by 1 base and J by 1 base, with 9 bases between them. Germline values: CDR1 SGHAT, CDR2 FQNNGV. CDR3 length equals 15 residues. The CDR3, as DNA: TGTGCCAGCAGCTTAGGTTTCCGCCGCACAGATACGCAGTATTTT. It codes for CASSLGFRRTDTQYF.

The V call is TRBV28, the J call TRBJ2-7, with D tentatively TRBD1 (5 bases). Germline V CDR1 and CDR2: MDHEN, SYDVKM. CDR3 length equals 15 residues. V lost 10 bases and J lost 3, with 22 bases in between. In DNA, the CDR3 is TGTGCCACCCGACAGTACAAAAATTACGACTACGAGCAGTACTTC. Its protein product is CATRQYKNYDYEQYF.

This clonotype was seen more than once but under ten times. The V call is TRBV15, the J call TRBJ2-7, with D possibly TRBD1 on 6 matching bases. This CDR3 has 15 residues. Looked up from germline, CDR1 is LNHNV and CDR2 is YYDKDF (reference sequence). V was cut by 3 bases and J by 3 bases, with 15 bases left in between. Written as DNA, the CDR3 is TGTGCCACCAGCAGGTCACTCCGGGACAACTACGAGCAGTACTTC. Encoded protein: CATSRSLRDNYEQYF.

There are many counts of this clonotype. The chain links TRBV20-1 to TRBJ1-1, with D uncertain. The CDR3 has 12 amino acids. CDR1 and CDR2 (germline): DFQATT, SNEGSKA (reference sequence). CDR3 sequence (DNA): TGCCGCGCTATCTGGAGGGACACTGAAGCTTTCTTT. Amino acids: CRAIWRDTEAFF.

This clonotype was picked up many times. V is TRBV12-3 or TRBV12-4 and J is TRBJ1-1; 7 bases are shared with TRBD1. The CDR3 is 12 amino acids. J gave up 5 bases and V 9 bases, and 6 bases lay outside the gene matches. The DNA for the CDR3 is TGTGCCAGTCAGACAGGGTGGACTGAAGCTTTCTTT. Encoded protein: CASQTGWTEAFF.